A single sample gave rise to the 31 T cell receptor beta chains below, sequenced in a study of CD8+ T cells in alopecia areata. RNA was extracted and reverse transcribed into cDNA as the sequencing template. Sequenced by immunoSEQ multiplex PCR; TCRdb stores in-frame clones only, minus some. The table lists 150,000 to 200,000 clones, more than 60% of them singletons. Source: CD4+ T cells sorted from blood, taken at week 0. The receptors shown here come from a human donor with alopecia areata.

A word on this clone: In the same sample, other DNA sequences code for this CDR3. The chain is built from TRBV15 and TRBJ1-1; D remains unclear. Looked up from germline, CDR1 is LNHNV and CDR2 is YYDKDF (reference sequence). The CDR3 is 15 amino acids. Between the trimmed V and J ends, which lost 0 bases and 0 bases, there was a span of 8 bases. The CDR3 protein is CATSRDRGLNTEAFF. The CDR3 region has the DNA TGTGCCACCAGCAGAGATCGAGGGTTGAACACTGAAGCTTTCTTT.

CDR3 coding DNA: TGTGCCTGGAGTGCCGGGACAGGGGGCGAAGATACGCAGTATTTT. Translation: CAWSAGTGGEDTQYF. This chain joins TRBV30 and TRBJ2-3; the match to TRBD1 covers 12 bases. This CDR3 has 15 residues. Per the germline V gene, CDR1 is GTSNPN and CDR2 is SVGIG (reference sequence). V trimming: 1 base; J trimming: 5 bases; junction bases outside the gene matches: 4.

V and J are TRBV6-5 and TRBJ2-7, with 8 bases matching TRBD1. The CDR3 length is 13 residues. Per the germline V gene, CDR1 is MNHEY and CDR2 is SVGAGI. The J segment lost 3 bases and the V segment lost 6 bases, leaving 4 bases of the junction unmatched. CDR3 loop: CASSLGQGYEQYF. The CDR3 bases are TGTGCCAGCAGCCTCGGACAGGGCTACGAGCAGTACTTC.

V and J are TRBV11-2 and TRBJ2-1, with D possibly TRBD1 on 6 matching bases. Germline lookup yields CDR1 SGHAT and CDR2 FQNNGV. Trimming removed 4 bases from V and 6 bases from J, with 10 bases in between. This CDR3 spans 13 amino acids. CDR3 in amino acids: CASSSDRLNEQFF. The CDR3, as DNA: TGTGCCAGCAGCTCGGACAGACTCAATGAGCAGTTCTTC.

The chain links TRBV15 to TRBJ2-2; D is possibly TRBD2 (5 bases). The V gene lost 8 bases and the J gene lost 3 bases, with 10 bases spanning the gap. Germline V gives CDR1 LNHNV, CDR2 YYDKDF (reference sequence). This CDR3 has 13 residues. The CDR3 region is CATGGPDTGELFF. CDR3 nucleotide sequence: TGTGCCACCGGAGGCCCCGACACCGGGGAGCTGTTTTTT.

The V and J genes are TRBV30 and TRBJ2-2; D possibly corresponds to TRBD1 (5 bases). Germline V CDR1 and CDR2: GTSNPN, SVGIG (reference sequence). Trimming removed 5 bases at V and 4 bases at J, with 8 bases between. CDR3 length: 12 amino acids. CDR3 nucleotides: TGTGCCTGGGGAAGGGGCACCGGGGAGCTGTTTTTT. As protein: CAWGRGTGELFF. Using reference TRBV30 and TRBJ2-2 for the parts outside the CDR3, the full variable domain is SQTIHQWPATLVQPVGSPLSLECTVEGTSNPNLYWYRQAAGRGLQLLFYSVGIGQISSEVPQNLSASRPQDRQFILSSKKLLLSDSGFYLCAWGRGTGELFFGEGSRLTVL.

This clone was detected a few times. The gene calls are TRBV7-2 and TRBJ2-7; weak D call: TRBD1 (5 bases). The CDR3 length is 14 residues. The germline V gene has CDR1 SGHTA and CDR2 FQGNSA. V dropped 5 bases and J dropped 3 bases, with 14 bases sitting between them. The CDR3 sequence is CASSTTGGNYEQYF. The CDR3 DNA follows: TGTGCCAGCAGCACCACAGGTGGAAACTACGAGCAGTACTTC.

The chain is built from TRBV30 and TRBJ2-7, with 13 bases matching TRBD2. The germline V gene has CDR1 GTSNPN and CDR2 SVGIG (reference sequence). V dropped 3 bases and J dropped 2; count of bases not matched to a gene: 7. This CDR3 has 16 amino acids. The CDR3: CAWSHMTSGGTYEQYF. The CDR3 DNA is TGTGCCTGGAGCCATATGACTAGCGGGGGGACCTACGAGCAGTACTTC.

This clone was observed a few times. The V and J genes are TRBV6-5 and TRBJ2-3; 8 bases match TRBD2. The trim removed 2 bases at V and 0 bases at J, leaving 4 bases unmatched. Germline loops: CDR1 MNHEY, CDR2 SVGAGI. CDR3 size: 16 residues. CDR3 nucleotide sequence: TGTGCCAGCAGTTACGGGGCTAGCGGGAGCACAGATACGCAGTATTTT. This sequence encodes CASSYGASGSTDTQYF.

The genes are TRBV25-1 and TRBJ1-2; no reliable D call. The V end lost 8 bases, the J end lost 3 bases, and 19 bases lay between the germline ends. Germline V lookup: CDR1 MGHDK, CDR2 SYGVNS. The CDR3 runs 15 residues. In DNA form, the CDR3 reads TGTGCCAGCCGTCCAACGAGAGGGATTCACTATGGCTACACCTTC. Translated, it gives CASRPTRGIHYGYTF.

The V gene is TRBV29-1, the J gene TRBJ1-2, with 10 bases lining up with TRBD1. The CDR3 loop spans 14 amino acids. V was pared by 1 base and J by 7 bases, with 6 bases of the junction left unmatched. Germline-derived CDR1 and CDR2 are SQVTM and ANQGSEA. For the CDR3, the DNA is TGCAGCGTTGAAGTAAGACAGGGGGCAGGTGGCTACACCTTC. Amino acids: CSVEVRQGAGGYTF.

Only a few counts were recorded for this clone. The J gene is TRBJ2-3, the V gene TRBV9; D may be TRBD1 or TRBD2 (5 bases each). This CDR3 is 13 amino acids long. CDR1 and CDR2 from the germline V gene are SGDLS and YYNGEE. V was cut by 4 bases and J by 5 bases, with 11 bases left in between. CDR3 DNA sequence: TGTGCCAGCAGCCCTGGGACCGAAGATACGCAGTATTTT. It specifies CASSPGTEDTQYF. The full variable domain, completed using reference TRBV9 and TRBJ2-3, is DSGVTQTPKHLITATGQRVTLRCSPRSGDLSVYWYQQSLDQGLQFLIQYYNGEERAKGNILERFSAQQFPDLHSELNLSSLELGDSALYFCASSPGTEDTQYFGPGTRLTVL.

The table lists this clone with a few counts. The chain uses TRBV29-1 and TRBJ2-7; D might be TRBD1 (6 bases). The CDR3 length is 13 residues. Germline CDR1 is SQVTM and CDR2 is ANQGSEA. Between the trimmed V and J ends, which lost 6 bases and 4 bases, there was a span of 16 bases. The CDR3 DNA follows: TGCAGCGTGTCACCGGGACATAGGTACGAGCAGTACTTC. Its protein product is CSVSPGHRYEQYF.

The chain employs TRBV5-1 and TRBJ2-7; the D gene is possibly TRBD1 (5 bases). The CDR3 has 15 amino acids. Germline V gene data show CDR1 as SGHRS and CDR2 as YFSETQ. Trimming stripped 1 base from V and 7 bases from J, with 18 bases between. The CDR3 reads CASSLWAGKAGEQYF. CDR3 bases: TGCGCCAGCAGCTTGTGGGCAGGGAAAGCTGGGGAGCAGTACTTC.

V usage is TRBV7-3 and J usage is TRBJ2-3, with D perhaps TRBD1 or TRBD2 (5 bases each). The V end lost 5 bases, the J end lost 1 base, and 10 bases lay between the germline ends. In germline, CDR1 is SGHTA, CDR2 FQGTGA. The CDR3 loop spans 14 amino acids. This CDR3 is CASSVRDGTDTQYF. The CDR3 nucleotides are TGTGCCAGCAGCGTCCGGGACGGCACAGATACGCAGTATTTT.

The rearrangement uses TRBV29-1 and TRBJ1-4; D gene unclear. CDR1 and CDR2 (germline): SQVTM, ANQGSEA. This CDR3 is 11 amino acids long. V lost 1 base, J lost 7 bases, and 4 bases lay in between. The CDR3 DNA sequence: TGCAGCGTTGAAGTGGGTGAAAAACTGTTTTTT. This gives the protein CSVEVGEKLFF.

This rearrangement joins TRBV7-8 to TRBJ2-1; tentatively, D is TRBD1 (6 bases). Germline V lookup: CDR1 SGHVS, CDR2 FQNEAQ. This CDR3 has 15 residues. V was clipped by 5 bases and J by 7 bases, with 18 bases between them. CDR3 sequence reads: CASSQRDTTKNEQFF. In DNA form, the CDR3 reads TGTGCCAGCAGCCAACGGGACACCACTAAGAATGAGCAGTTCTTC. The full variable domain, rest sourced from reference TRBV7-8 and TRBJ2-1, is GAGVSQSPRYKVAKRGQDVALRCDPISGHVSLFWYQQALGQGPEFLTYFQNEAQLDKSGLPSDRFFAERPEGSVSTLKIQRTQQEDSAVYLCASSQRDTTKNEQFFGPGTRLTVL.

V gene TRBV4-3 combines with J gene TRBJ2-2; no clear D. The CDR3 is 13 amino acids. Trimming removed 4 bases at V and 6 bases at J, with 9 bases between. The germline CDR1 and CDR2 sequences are LGHNA and YSLEER. In nucleotides, the CDR3 is TGCGCCAGCAGCCGAGTCCCCTCCGGGGAGCTGTTTTTT. Amino acids: CASSRVPSGELFF.

The chain joins TRBV29-1 to TRBJ2-7, with unresolved D. The CDR3 contains 11 residues. V was cut by 6 bases and J by 2 bases, with 8 bases left in between. Germline V lookup: CDR1 SQVTM, CDR2 ANQGSEA. The CDR3 protein is CSVGEPYEQYF. For the CDR3, the DNA is TGCAGCGTCGGAGAACCCTACGAGCAGTACTTC.

The chain couples TRBV5-4 to TRBJ1-6; D is undetermined. The CDR3 sequence is 12 residues long. V lost 1 base to trimming and J lost 7 bases, with 3 bases between them. In germline, CDR1 is SGHNT, CDR2 YYREEE (reference sequence). The CDR3: CASSLRNSPLHF. CDR3 in DNA: TGTGCCAGCAGCTTGAGGAATTCACCCCTCCACTTT. Full variable domain (missing parts from reference TRBV5-4 and TRBJ1-6): ETGVTQSPTHLIKTRGQQVTLRCSSQSGHNTVSWYQQALGQGPQFIFQYYREEENGRGNFPPRFSGLQFPNYSSELNVNALELDDSALYLCASSLRNSPLHFGNGTRLTVT.

The chain recombines TRBV29-1 with TRBJ1-2; TRBD1 is a possible D gene (6 bases). V gave up 3 bases and J gave up 6 bases, with 11 bases separating them. CDR3 length: 12 amino acids. Germline V CDR1 and CDR2: SQVTM, ANQGSEA. The CDR3 reads CSVEAQGDGYTF. The CDR3 coding sequence is TGCAGCGTTGAGGCACAGGGAGATGGCTACACCTTC.

This chain links TRBV6-5 with TRBJ1-6; tentatively, D is TRBD1 (5 bases). The V and J ends lost 7 bases and 5 bases respectively, with 15 bases between them. The CDR3 consists of 15 residues. Germline values: CDR1 MNHEY, CDR2 SVGAGI. DNA for the CDR3: TGTGCCAGCACTGACAGCCGATACAATAATTCACCCCTCCACTTT. Amino acids: CASTDSRYNNSPLHF.

On this clone: The same CDR3 can be traced to other DNA sequences in this sample. This sequence joins TRBV29-1 and TRBJ1-2; unclear D gene. The CDR3 covers 11 residues. The ends were cut back, 2 bases at V and 4 bases at J, with 5 bases in the middle. Germline V gene sequence: CDR1 SQVTM, CDR2 ANQGSEA. CDR3 protein: CSVEIGYGYTF. DNA of the CDR3: TGCAGCGTTGAAATAGGCTATGGCTACACCTTC.

V gene TRBV13 combines with J gene TRBJ2-1; D call uncertain. The CDR3 sequence is 14 residues long. The V gene's germline CDR1 is PRHDT and CDR2 FYEKMQ (reference sequence). V was trimmed by 1 base and J by 5 bases, leaving 9 bases between them. The CDR3 spells CASSLEGHHNEQFF. Written as DNA, the CDR3 is TGTGCCAGCAGCTTAGAGGGCCACCACAATGAGCAGTTCTTC.

This rearrangement joins TRBV7-3 to TRBJ2-6, with D uncertain. Looked up from germline, CDR1 is SGHTA and CDR2 is FQGTGA. The V and J ends lost 6 bases and 1 base respectively, with 7 bases between them. This CDR3 comprises 14 residues. CDR3 amino acids: CASSLESGANVLTF. CDR3 nucleotide sequence: TGTGCCAGCAGTCTGGAATCTGGGGCCAACGTCCTGACTTTC.

J is TRBJ2-1 and V is TRBV5-1; 8 bases fit TRBD2. The CDR3 is 15 amino acids. Trimming removed 3 bases from V and 2 bases from J; junction bases left unmatched: 4. The germline V gene has CDR1 SGHRS and CDR2 YFSETQ. The CDR3: CASSSRLAPYNEQFF. CDR3 bases: TGCGCCAGCAGCTCCCGACTAGCGCCCTACAATGAGCAGTTCTTC. Complete variable domain (other parts from reference TRBV5-1 and TRBJ2-1): KAGVTQTPRYLIKTRGQQVTLSCSPISGHRSVSWYQQTPGQGLQFLFEYFSETQRNKGNFPGRFSGRQFSNSRSEMNVSTLELGDSALYLCASSSRLAPYNEQFFGPGTRLTVL.

The J gene is TRBJ1-5, the V gene TRBV7-2, with D unclear. Germline values: CDR1 SGHTA, CDR2 FQGNSA. CDR3 length: 14 residues. V was shortened by 1 base and J by 7 bases, with 11 bases between the two germline ends. Written as DNA, the CDR3 is TGTGCCAGCAGCTTAGATTTCGGGGAACAGCCCCAGCATTTT. Its protein is CASSLDFGEQPQHF.

The V and J genes are TRBV6-5 and TRBJ2-7; D is unclear. Per the germline V gene, CDR1 is MNHEY and CDR2 is SVGAGI. V lost 6 bases and J lost 3, with 6 bases in between. CDR3 length equals 11 residues. CDR3 sequence (DNA): TGTGCCAGCAGAAACGGCTACGAGCAGTACTTC. Protein product: CASRNGYEQYF.

V usage is TRBV14 and J usage is TRBJ1-5; 8 bases match TRBD1. Per germline, CDR1 SGHDN and CDR2 FVKESK. The CDR3 is 20 amino acids. Trimming removed 0 bases from V and 3 bases from J; junction bases left unmatched: 16. This CDR3 is CASSQDKLSRGLTSNQPQHF. CDR3 DNA sequence: TGTGCCAGCAGCCAAGATAAGTTGAGCAGGGGGCTAACATCCAATCAGCCCCAGCATTTT.

The sample holds a few counts of this clone. The chain links TRBV29-1 to TRBJ2-3, with TRBD1 as a possible D gene (6 bases). The V end was cut by 1 base, the J end by 4 bases, with 21 bases between. The CDR3 contains 17 residues. Germline values: CDR1 SQVTM, CDR2 ANQGSEA. The CDR3 DNA sequence: TGCAGCGTTGAAGTTCTCCTACAGGGAGATTATCCAGATACGCAGTATTTT. Amino acid sequence: CSVEVLLQGDYPDTQYF.

This clone was seen more than once but under ten times. This sequence joins TRBV6-1 and TRBJ1-1; 8 positions match TRBD1. The CDR3 is 11 residues long. The junction had 9 bases not matched to a gene; V was cut back by 8 bases and J by 13 bases. The germline V gene encodes CDR1 MNHNS and CDR2 SASEGT. The CDR3 DNA is TGTGCCAGCGGACAGGGTAATCCGGTTTTCTTT. As protein: CASGQGNPVFF.